This TCR beta chain comes out of a study of shared clonotypes between healthy human individuals. Germline V lookup: CDR1 SGHNT, CDR2 YENEEA. This CDR3 is built from 20 residues. Trimming cost V 3 bases and J 0 bases; bases outside gene matches: 14. The study, taken as a whole, reports: Clonotype sharing across a few donors was observed for roughly 5% of naive CD4 clonotypes.

None of the donors, who were healthy HIV-negative adults, had recently had acute infections or vaccinations. About 200 ng DNA, about 30,000 T cell genomes, went into each sorted-subset replicate PCR. Libraries were prepared by immunoSEQ multiplex PCR; TCRdb keeps only in-frame clonotypes and omits some of them. The sample consists of more than 2,000,000 clones, over 85% of them appearing once. A word on this clone: The antigen is undetermined.

The sequence was obtained from a man between 18 and 29 years old in good health. The chain has TRBV11-3 and TRBJ1-5, with 10 positions matching TRBD1. Sample: naive CD4+ T cells sorted from blood. As to subset: CD45RA+ positively selected. The CDR3 DNA follows: TGTGCCAGCAGCTTTGCTGATCCGGGACAGGGGACTTATAGCAATCAGCCCCAGCATTTT. It is translated as CASSFADPGQGTYSNQPQHF.